This T cell receptor (beta chain) was profiled in a study of T cell responses to AZD1222 COVID-19 vaccine. Study-level points and caveats: Among those given AZD1222, only five or six were seropositive at baseline. Spike was spanned by vaccine-associated CD4 TCRs, with dominance at 160-218 and 743-854.

Data came from immunoSEQ multiplex PCR; TCRdb stores just in-frame clones and leaves some out. The table has approximately 80,000 clones, 80% seen once; the top ten hold about 20%. Germline CDR1 and CDR2: SGHRS and YFSETQ. CDR3 length: 14 amino acids. The J segment lost 3 bases and the V segment lost 5 bases, leaving 5 bases of the junction unmatched. With respect to this clone: What it recognizes is unknown.

The chain employs TRBV5-1 and TRBJ1-1, with 9 bases identical to TRBD1. Sequencing was performed on peripheral blood, taken on day 0 of AZD1222 vaccination. The sequence was collected from an adult in good health. Here the CDR3 DNA reads TGCGCCAGCAGACAGGGGGCGGGAGACACTGAAGCTTTCTTT. Translating gives CASRQGAGDTEAFF.